The sample holds a few counts of the clone carrying this TCR beta chain. This CDR3 is built from 14 residues. Trimming removed 7 bases at V and 9 bases at J, with 16 bases between. Germline V lookup: CDR1 SGHTA, CDR2 FQGNSA. This entry comes from a study of response to subunit inactivated influenza vaccine. TCRdb reanalysed the RT-PCR reads using MiXCR and keeps one entry per CDR3 protein. Of about 480,000 distinct CDR3 sequences listed, approximately 12% are singletons. The sample here was PBMCs from blood, taken roughly 48 days after vaccination. The sequence was obtained from a man aged 45-60 years who received an inactivated influenza vaccine. The rearrangement uses TRBV7-2 and TRBJ1-6; the D gene is possibly TRBD1 (6 bases). The CDR3 region has the DNA TGTGCCAGCAAGATTCAGGGGTCGGCTTCACCCCTCCACTTT. This encodes CASKIQGSASPLHF.